These 24 T cell receptor beta chains were all obtained from the same sample, sequenced in a study of blood T cell repertoires in COVID-19. Clones were read by immunoSEQ multiplex PCR, and TCRdb kept only the in-frame ones, dropping some. The sample has approximately 250,000 clones, 86% seen once. The sequencing input was peripheral blood. The receptors stem from a man aged 18-30 years with active or convalescent COVID-19.

The V and J genes are TRBV19 and TRBJ1-1; D call uncertain. V lost 6 bases to trimming and J lost 0 bases, with 14 bases between them. The CDR3 is 15 amino acids. Germline V gene sequence: CDR1 LNHDA, CDR2 SQIVND (reference sequence). In DNA, the CDR3 is TGTGCCAGTAGCTACGGAGGGTTTATGAACACTGAAGCTTTCTTT. Encoded protein: CASSYGGFMNTEAFF.

CDR3 sequence: CASGGPYPAYEQYF. CDR3 bases: TGTGCTAGTGGTGGGCCCTACCCTGCCTACGAGCAGTACTTC. This chain links TRBV12-5 with TRBJ2-7; D gene unclear. V lost 5 bases and J 2 bases, leaving 13 bases between the germline ends. The germline V gene has CDR1 LGHNT and CDR2 FRNRAP. The CDR3 is 14 residues long.

The table lists this clone with a few counts. The same CDR3 arises from other DNA sequences in this sample as well. The chain has TRBV5-1 and TRBJ2-7; 9 bases line up with TRBD2. The CDR3 totals 15 residues. With V trimmed by 0 bases and J by 1 base, 2 bases remained unmatched. The germline CDR1 and CDR2 sequences are SGHRS and YFSETQ. In DNA, the CDR3 is TGCGCCAGCAGCTTGGTGGCGGGGGGGTCCTACGAGCAGTACTTC. Protein: CASSLVAGGSYEQYF.

The V call is TRBV18, the J call TRBJ2-1; tentative D call: TRBD2 (5 bases). Germline values: CDR1 KGHSH, CDR2 LQKENI. The CDR3 consists of 15 residues. Trimming took off 0 bases at V and 6 bases at J, with 12 bases between the two ends. CDR3 DNA sequence: TGTGCCAGCTCACCACCCTCGGGAATCGCCAATGAGCAGTTCTTC. Its translation is CASSPPSGIANEQFF.

The chain joins TRBV24-1 to TRBJ1-5; 8 nucleotides match TRBD1. V lost 4 bases, J lost 5 bases, and 9 bases stayed unmatched. Germline assignment: CDR1 KGHDR and CDR2 SFDVKD. CDR3 size: 16 residues. The CDR3 is CATSDAGQGDYQPQHF. In nucleotides, the CDR3 is TGTGCCACCAGTGACGCAGGACAGGGCGATTATCAGCCCCAGCATTTT.

A single count supports this clone. The CDR3 DNA reads TGTGCCAGTAGTATATTGGCCAGGGAAAACTATGGCTACACCTTC. Protein sequence: CASSILARENYGYTF. The rearrangement links TRBV19 to TRBJ1-2; perhaps TRBD1 as D (5 bases). This CDR3 has 15 residues. CDR1 LNHDA and CDR2 SQIVND come from the germline V gene (reference sequence). Between the trimmed V and J ends, which lost 2 bases and 2 bases, there was a span of 12 bases.

The V call is TRBV28, the J call TRBJ1-2; D is unresolved. Trimming took 3 bases from V and 7 from J, leaving 9 bases between them. The CDR3 runs to 12 residues. Germline V CDR1 and CDR2: MDHEN, SYDVKM. The CDR3 region has the DNA TGTGCCAGCAGTTTTATTACTCGTGGCTACACCTTC. Translating it yields CASSFITRGYTF.

The chain uses TRBV24-1 and TRBJ2-1; 10 nucleotides align to TRBD2. The CDR3 sequence is 13 residues long. The junction had 5 bases not matched to a gene; V was cut back by 9 bases and J by 7 bases. Per germline, CDR1 KGHDR and CDR2 SFDVKD. As DNA, the CDR3 is TGTGCCACCGAAGCGGGAGGGCCGAATGAGCAGTTCTTC. It encodes CATEAGGPNEQFF.

This clone was seen a single time. The V call is TRBV29-1, the J call TRBJ2-7; D perhaps matches TRBD1 (5 bases). CDR1 SQVTM and CDR2 ANQGSEA come from the germline V gene. The CDR3 loop spans 14 amino acids. V lost 0 bases, J lost 0 bases, and 9 bases lay in between. The chain's CDR3 is CSVEEETDSYEQYF. The CDR3 DNA sequence: TGCAGCGTTGAAGAAGAGACAGACTCCTACGAGCAGTACTTC.

This rearrangement joins TRBV7-2 to TRBJ2-4; 7 nucleotides line up with TRBD2. Germline values: CDR1 SGHTA, CDR2 FQGNSA. V was clipped by 4 bases and J by 0 bases; unmatched bases: 6. The CDR3 length is 16 residues. The CDR3 region is CASSSLAELAKNIQYF. The CDR3 DNA reads as TGTGCCAGCAGCTCCCTAGCGGAGCTAGCCAAAAACATTCAGTACTTC. The variable domain in full, with the rest retrieved from reference TRBV7-2 and TRBJ2-4, is GAGVSQSPSNKVTEKGKDVELRCDPISGHTALYWYRQSLGQGLEFLIYFQGNSAPDKSGLPSDRFSAERTGGSVSTLTIQRTQQEDSAVYLCASSSLAELAKNIQYFGAGTRLSVL.

With regard to this clone: Likely a read error: the CDR3 ends without its conserved phenylalanine or tryptophan. It is unclear where the CDR3 begins or ends on the DNA, so no DNA is shown, and the CDR3 is as TCRdb lists it. V is TRBV7-9 and J is TRBJ1-2. 13 amino acids form the CDR3, both terminal residues included. Germline CDR1 is SEHNR and CDR2 is FQNEAQ (reference sequence). The CDR3 protein is CASSQHQNEGLLY.

The chain combines TRBV19 with TRBJ1-3; D not resolved. Germline V gene sequence: CDR1 LNHDA, CDR2 SQIVND (reference sequence). V was pared by 3 bases and J by 1 base, with 10 bases between. CDR3 size: 15 residues. DNA for the CDR3: TGTGCCAGTAGTATTACCGCGATATCTGGAAACACCATATATTTT. It is translated as CASSITAISGNTIYF.

The CDR3: CAWSLGATSSYEQYF. The CDR3 nucleotides read TGTGCCTGGAGCCTAGGGGCGACGAGCTCCTACGAGCAGTACTTC. The V and J genes are TRBV30 and TRBJ2-7; perhaps TRBD1 as D (5 bases). The V gene lost 3 bases and the J gene lost 0 bases, with 15 bases spanning the gap. Germline CDR1 reads GTSNPN; CDR2 reads SVGIG (reference sequence). This CDR3 contains 15 residues.

The chain couples TRBV4-3 to TRBJ1-2; D remains ambiguous. CDR3 length: 15 amino acids. The V and J ends lost 4 bases and 4 bases respectively, with 16 bases between them. Germline V gives CDR1 LGHNA, CDR2 YSLEER. The CDR3 loop reads CASSRTREGGYGYTF. The CDR3 nucleotides read TGCGCCAGCAGCCGAACAAGGGAGGGAGGCTATGGCTACACCTTC.

V is TRBV19 and J is TRBJ2-7, with 11 bases matching TRBD1. Germline assignment: CDR1 LNHDA and CDR2 SQIVND (reference sequence). This CDR3 region has 15 residues. The V gene end was trimmed by 1 base and the J gene end by 6 bases; junction bases not matched to a gene: 5. The CDR3 region has the DNA TGTGCCAGTAGTATAGCCCGGACAGGGGGCCGCGAGCAGTACTTC. Protein product: CASSIARTGGREQYF.

The chain carries TRBV5-6 and TRBJ2-1, with TRBD2 matching 8 bases. CDR1 SGHDT and CDR2 YYEEEE come from the germline V gene. With V trimmed by 2 bases and J by 2 bases, 3 bases remained unmatched. CDR3 size: 15 residues. The CDR3 loop is CASSFSGNPYNEQFF. The CDR3 coding sequence is TGTGCCAGCAGCTTTAGCGGGAACCCCTACAATGAGCAGTTCTTC.

Of note for this clone: An end of the junction does not agree with germline; a read error may underlie this. The chain has TRBV6-1 and TRBJ2-1; 7 bases are shared with TRBD2. Germline-derived CDR1 and CDR2 are MNHNS and SASEGT. The CDR3 has 12 amino acids. CDR3 residues: CASSEGRLARVF. The CDR3 DNA reads TGTGCCAGCAGTGAAGGTAGACTAGCCAGAGTCTTC.

V is TRBV10-3 and J is TRBJ2-1; 10 bases agree with TRBD2. CDR3 length equals 14 residues. Germline V CDR1 and CDR2: ENHRY, SYGVKD. Trimming took 10 bases from V and 8 from J; bases not matched to a gene: 11. The CDR3 spells CASTILAGGDEQFF. Here the CDR3 DNA reads TGTGCCAGTACCATCTTAGCGGGAGGCGATGAGCAGTTCTTC.

The chain carries TRBV11-2 and TRBJ2-2; no definite D call. CDR3 length: 14 residues. The V end was cut by 0 bases, the J end by 6 bases, with 8 bases between. Germline V CDR1 and CDR2: SGHAT, FQNNGV. For the CDR3, the DNA is TGTGCCAGCAGCTTAGATCTCGTCGCCGGGGAGCTGTTTTTT. It yields the protein CASSLDLVAGELFF.

This rearrangement joins TRBV29-1 to TRBJ1-5, with 10 bases lining up with TRBD1. In germline, CDR1 is SQVTM, CDR2 ANQGSEA. The CDR3 consists of 13 residues. The trim removed 6 bases at V and 2 bases at J, leaving 1 base unmatched. The CDR3 DNA sequence: TGCAGCGTAGGACAGGGGGGCAATCAGCCCCAGCATTTT. It yields the protein CSVGQGGNQPQHF.

The CDR3 loop is CASSGIAGNADTQYF. The CDR3 nucleotides are TGCGCCAGCAGTGGAATAGCGGGGAACGCAGATACGCAGTATTTT. The gene calls are TRBV10-1 and TRBJ2-3; TRBD2 agrees at 8 bases. Germline loops: CDR1 WNHNN, CDR2 SYGVQD (reference sequence). The CDR3 is 15 residues long. Trimming at V came to 4 bases and at J to 4 bases, leaving 7 bases not matched to a gene.

The chain combines TRBV27 with TRBJ1-1, with D maybe TRBD1 (6 bases). Per the germline V gene, CDR1 is MNHEY and CDR2 is SMNVEV (reference sequence). The CDR3 contains 14 residues. V was pared by 5 bases and J by 4 bases, with 14 bases between. CDR3 DNA: TGTGCCAGCAGTCCCCGGGACACTGTCACTGAAGCTTTCTTT. Protein product: CASSPRDTVTEAFF.

The V and J genes are TRBV6-6 and TRBJ1-6; a possible D gene is TRBD1 (5 bases). This CDR3 spans 16 amino acids. The V end lost 5 bases, the J end lost 8 bases, and 19 bases lay between the germline ends. Germline V gives CDR1 MNHNY, CDR2 SVGAGI (reference sequence). The CDR3 sequence is CASSLGGDPWDSPLHF. For the CDR3, the DNA is TGTGCCAGCAGTCTGGGGGGGGACCCCTGGGATTCACCCCTCCACTTT.

This chain connects TRBV27 to TRBJ2-7, with D perhaps matching TRBD2 (5 bases). This CDR3 is 14 amino acids long. The germline V and J ends were trimmed by 4 bases and 1 base, with 11 bases remaining between them. Germline V gives CDR1 MNHEY, CDR2 SMNVEV (reference sequence). CDR3 loop: CASSWAGESYEQYF. CDR3 DNA: TGTGCCAGCAGTTGGGCCGGGGAGTCCTACGAGCAGTACTTC.